This is a list of T cell receptor beta chains from one sample in a study of blood T cell repertoires in COVID-19. Assay: immunoSEQ multiplex PCR; the TCRdb copy retains only in-frame clones and omits some. The table includes approximately 100,000 clones, more than 70% detected once. What was sequenced was peripheral blood. The receptors were gathered from a woman aged 55-70 years with acute or convalescent COVID-19. The CDR3 runs from the conserved cysteine through the conserved F or W. The D gene is left open where the match is weak. The size field is filled for only some rows; it gives once, few, many or a size class.

cdr3_nt: TGTGCCAGCAGTTCTCTCCCTGGGAGGGTCGGGGAGCTGTTTTTT
cdr3_aa: CASSSLPGRVGELFF
v_call: TRBV27
clone_size: -
j_call: TRBJ2-2
d_call: TRBD2

cdr3_nt: TGTGCCAGCAGCGTTTCCCCAGCGGACGGATACTACGAGCAGTACTTC
cdr3_aa: CASSVSPADGYYEQYF
v_call: TRBV9
clone_size: -
j_call: TRBJ2-7
d_call: -

cdr3_nt: TGTGCCAGCAGCTTAACGTCTGACAGGAGATCTAACTATGGCTACACCTTC
cdr3_aa: CASSLTSDRRSNYGYTF
v_call: TRBV7-8
clone_size: -
j_call: TRBJ1-2
d_call: -

cdr3_nt: TGTGCCATCAGTGGCCGGGACAGCTCCTACGAGCAGTACTTC
cdr3_aa: CAISGRDSSYEQYF
v_call: TRBV10-3
clone_size: -
j_call: TRBJ2-7
d_call: TRBD1

cdr3_nt: TGCGCCAGCAGCCAAGATTGGCTAGCGGGGACCACAGATACGCAGTATTTT
cdr3_aa: CASSQDWLAGTTDTQYF
v_call: TRBV4-1
clone_size: -
j_call: TRBJ2-3
d_call: TRBD2

cdr3_nt: TGTGCCAGCAGTGTACGGACAGGGAACACTGAAGCTTTCTTT
cdr3_aa: CASSVRTGNTEAFF
v_call: TRBV2
clone_size: -
j_call: TRBJ1-1
d_call: TRBD1

cdr3_nt: TGTGCCTGGACAGGACAGTCCAATCAGCCCCAGCATTTT
cdr3_aa: CAWTGQSNQPQHF
v_call: TRBV30
clone_size: -
j_call: TRBJ1-5
d_call: -

cdr3_nt: TGTGCCAGCAGTTTAGGCTCTGGGCGAGGCTACACCTTC
cdr3_aa: CASSLGSGRGYTF
v_call: TRBV12-3/TRBV12-4
clone_size: once
j_call: TRBJ1-2
d_call: -

cdr3_nt: TGCGCCAGCAGCCCGACTAGCGGGAGACTAAATGAGCAGTTCTTC
cdr3_aa: CASSPTSGRLNEQFF
v_call: TRBV5-1
clone_size: -
j_call: TRBJ2-1
d_call: TRBD2

cdr3_nt: TGTGCCAGCAGCCCCGGACAAGTTGTTGGGAATGAGCAGTTCTTC
cdr3_aa: CASSPGQVVGNEQFF
v_call: TRBV2
clone_size: -
j_call: TRBJ2-1
d_call: -

cdr3_nt: TGTGCCAGCAGTCACAACAGGGGAAATTCACATGGCTACACCTTC
cdr3_aa: CASSHNRGNSHGYTF
v_call: TRBV6-5
clone_size: -
j_call: TRBJ1-2
d_call: TRBD1

cdr3_nt: TGCGCCAGCAGCTTGGGGGCCGACCCAGGGGTCGTCTATGGCTACACCTTC
cdr3_aa: CASSLGADPGVVYGYTF
v_call: TRBV5-1
clone_size: once
j_call: TRBJ1-2
d_call: -

cdr3_nt: TGCGCCAGCAGCTTGGCAACAGCGAACACTGAAGCTTTCTTT
cdr3_aa: CASSLATANTEAFF
v_call: TRBV5-1
clone_size: -
j_call: TRBJ1-1
d_call: -

cdr3_nt: TGTGCCAGCAGTTACTCGAACGCCGGGATCAATCAGCCCCAGCATTTT
cdr3_aa: CASSYSNAGINQPQHF
v_call: TRBV6-2/TRBV6-3
clone_size: once
j_call: TRBJ1-5
d_call: -

cdr3_nt: TGTGCCAGCAGCCTTGCTTGGGAAGGAGGAACCTATGGCCACACCTTC
cdr3_aa: CASSLAWEGGTYGHTF
v_call: TRBV5-4
clone_size: -
j_call: TRBJ1-2
d_call: -

cdr3_nt: TGTGCCAGCATCTCAGGGGGCACCGGGGAGCTGTTTTTT
cdr3_aa: CASISGGTGELFF
v_call: TRBV28
clone_size: -
j_call: TRBJ2-2
d_call: TRBD1

cdr3_nt: TGTGCCAGCAGGCCTCCCGGGGGGCGAAGAAACACTGAAGCTTTCTTT
cdr3_aa: CASRPPGGRRNTEAFF
v_call: TRBV28
clone_size: once
j_call: TRBJ1-1
d_call: -

cdr3_nt: TGCAGTGCTAGTCAAGACGACAGGGGAGCTGAGCAGTTCTTC
cdr3_aa: CSASQDDRGAEQFF
v_call: TRBV20-1
clone_size: -
j_call: TRBJ2-1
d_call: TRBD1

cdr3_nt: TGTGCCAGCAGTTTAGTACAGAATTCACCCCTCCACTTT
cdr3_aa: CASSLVQNSPLHF
v_call: TRBV12-3/TRBV12-4
clone_size: -
j_call: TRBJ1-6
d_call: -

cdr3_nt: TGTGCCAGCAGCCGACAGGGTACCCTAGGCTCCTATAATTCACCCCTCCACTTT
cdr3_aa: CASSRQGTLGSYNSPLHF
v_call: TRBV7-9
clone_size: -
j_call: TRBJ1-6
d_call: TRBD1

cdr3_nt: TGTGCTAGCAGCCCGAGGGGACAGTTCACAGATACGCAGTATTTT
cdr3_aa: CASSPRGQFTDTQYF
v_call: TRBV7-7
clone_size: -
j_call: TRBJ2-3
d_call: TRBD1

cdr3_nt: TGTGCCAGCAGCTCCTACAGGGCGGACTACTATGGCTACACCTTC
cdr3_aa: CASSSYRADYYGYTF
v_call: TRBV7-2
clone_size: -
j_call: TRBJ1-2
d_call: -

cdr3_nt: TGTGCCAGCAGCCCGGGACAGAGTGATATCTACGAGCAGTACTTC
cdr3_aa: CASSPGQSDIYEQYF
v_call: TRBV7-9
clone_size: -
j_call: TRBJ2-7
d_call: TRBD1

cdr3_nt: TGTGCCAGCAGCTTGATGGACAGCGGCTACACCTTC
cdr3_aa: CASSLMDSGYTF
v_call: TRBV11-1
clone_size: -
j_call: TRBJ1-2
d_call: -

cdr3_nt: TGTGCCAGCAGCGAGAGGGCAGGGGGCGCCCCGAACACTGAAGCTTTCTTT
cdr3_aa: CASSERAGGAPNTEAFF
v_call: TRBV9
clone_size: -
j_call: TRBJ1-1
d_call: TRBD1

cdr3_nt: TGTGCCAGCAGCCCAGATTCTAGCAATCAGCCCCAGCATTTT
cdr3_aa: CASSPDSSNQPQHF
v_call: TRBV11-2
clone_size: -
j_call: TRBJ1-5
d_call: -

cdr3_nt: TGTGCCAGCACAGGACTAGCGGGAGGGAAACACAATGAGCAGTTCTTC
cdr3_aa: CASTGLAGGKHNEQFF
v_call: TRBV27
clone_size: -
j_call: TRBJ2-1
d_call: TRBD2

cdr3_nt: TGTGCCAGCAGCTTAGGCCGGACAGGGGGAGGCACTGAAGCTTTCTTT
cdr3_aa: CASSLGRTGGGTEAFF
v_call: TRBV13
clone_size: once
j_call: TRBJ1-1
d_call: TRBD1

cdr3_nt: TGTGCCACCAGTATAGGTGGGAGCTATGAGCAGTTCTTC
cdr3_aa: CATSIGGSYEQFF
v_call: TRBV24-1
clone_size: -
j_call: TRBJ2-1
d_call: -

cdr3_nt: TGTGCCGCACTGGCGGATCAGGGGTGGTATGGCTACACCTTC
cdr3_aa: CAALADQGWYGYTF
v_call: TRBV10-3
clone_size: -
j_call: TRBJ1-2
d_call: -

cdr3_nt: TGTGCCACCAGTCCTACCGCCGGGGTGAATGAGCAGTTCTTC
cdr3_aa: CATSPTAGVNEQFF
v_call: TRBV24-1
clone_size: -
j_call: TRBJ2-1
d_call: -

cdr3_nt: TGTGCCAGCAGACAGGGGGTTGAGCAGTTCTTC
cdr3_aa: CASRQGVEQFF
v_call: TRBV11-1
clone_size: -
j_call: TRBJ2-1
d_call: TRBD1

cdr3_nt: TGTGCCAGCACTCCGGGGGGGAATGAGCAGTTCTTC
cdr3_aa: CASTPGGNEQFF
v_call: TRBV6-5
clone_size: -
j_call: TRBJ2-1
d_call: TRBD2

cdr3_nt: TGTGCCAGCAGCCGCCGGACAGGGAGATACAATGAGCAGTTCTTC
cdr3_aa: CASSRRTGRYNEQFF
v_call: TRBV7-6
clone_size: few
j_call: TRBJ2-1
d_call: TRBD1

cdr3_nt: TGTGCCACCAGTGATCCGGGGTTGCCCTATGGCTACACCTTC
cdr3_aa: CATSDPGLPYGYTF
v_call: TRBV24-1
clone_size: few
j_call: TRBJ1-2
d_call: -

cdr3_nt: TGTGCCATCAGTGTGGAGGCAATGAACACTGAAGCTTTCTTT
cdr3_aa: CAISVEAMNTEAFF
v_call: TRBV10-3
clone_size: -
j_call: TRBJ1-1
d_call: -

cdr3_nt: TGTGCCAGCAGTGAAGCGGGAGGGACCTATCAGCCCCAGCATTTT
cdr3_aa: CASSEAGGTYQPQHF
v_call: TRBV6-1
clone_size: -
j_call: TRBJ1-5
d_call: -

cdr3_nt: TGTGCCAGCAGTGAACTAGCGCCCGACACCGGGGAGCTGTTTTTT
cdr3_aa: CASSELAPDTGELFF
v_call: TRBV2
clone_size: -
j_call: TRBJ2-2
d_call: -

cdr3_nt: TGCGCCAGCAGCTCTCAGGGGGCGATTGGGAACACTGAAGCTTTCTTT
cdr3_aa: CASSSQGAIGNTEAFF
v_call: TRBV5-1
clone_size: -
j_call: TRBJ1-1
d_call: TRBD1

cdr3_nt: TGTGCCAGCAGTGAAAAGGGACTAGCGGGAGAGACCCAGTACTTC
cdr3_aa: CASSEKGLAGETQYF
v_call: TRBV2
clone_size: -
j_call: TRBJ2-5
d_call: TRBD2

cdr3_nt: TGTGCCAGCAGCTTAGTCCTCGGCGCTCTAGCGGGCAAATCCGGGGAGCTGTTTTTT
cdr3_aa: CASSLVLGALAGKSGELFF
v_call: TRBV7-8
clone_size: -
j_call: TRBJ2-2
d_call: TRBD2

cdr3_nt: TGTGCCAGCAGTAGCGGGGTTGGCTACACCTTC
cdr3_aa: CASSSGVGYTF
v_call: TRBV6-5
clone_size: -
j_call: TRBJ1-2
d_call: -

cdr3_nt: TGTGCCTGGACCCGCGGAGGGACCCCCAATCAGCCCCAGCATTTT
cdr3_aa: CAWTRGGTPNQPQHF
v_call: TRBV30
clone_size: -
j_call: TRBJ1-5
d_call: -

cdr3_nt: TGTGCCAGCAGCTTGGGGGCCCCAGGGGGAAAACTGTTTTTT
cdr3_aa: CASSLGAPGGKLFF
v_call: TRBV5-4
clone_size: -
j_call: TRBJ1-4
d_call: TRBD1

cdr3_nt: TGTGCCAGCAGCCAAGAAGGGGTAGGGGCTGGCTACACCTTC
cdr3_aa: CASSQEGVGAGYTF
v_call: TRBV3-1/TRBV3-2
clone_size: -
j_call: TRBJ1-2
d_call: -

cdr3_nt: TGTGCCAGCAGCCTAAGTGGGACTAGAGACAGCACAGATACGCAGTATTTT
cdr3_aa: CASSLSGTRDSTDTQYF
v_call: TRBV2
clone_size: -
j_call: TRBJ2-3
d_call: TRBD2

cdr3_nt: TGTGCCAGCAGCCAAGTATTGACAGGGGTGGAAAAACTGTTTTTT
cdr3_aa: CASSQVLTGVEKLFF
v_call: TRBV3-1/TRBV3-2
clone_size: -
j_call: TRBJ1-4
d_call: TRBD1

cdr3_nt: TGTGCCACCAAGGGGACAGGGGGCAATTATTCACCCCTCCACTTT
cdr3_aa: CATKGTGGNYSPLHF
v_call: TRBV19
clone_size: few
j_call: TRBJ1-6
d_call: TRBD1

cdr3_nt: TGTGCCAGCAGTCCCGAGGACACCGGGGAGCTGTTTTTT
cdr3_aa: CASSPEDTGELFF
v_call: TRBV6-5
clone_size: once
j_call: TRBJ2-2
d_call: -

cdr3_nt: TGCAGCGTTGATCGGAGGACAGGGCAAGGCTCTAACTATGGCTACACCTTC
cdr3_aa: CSVDRRTGQGSNYGYTF
v_call: TRBV29-1
clone_size: -
j_call: TRBJ1-2
d_call: TRBD1

cdr3_nt: TGTGCCAGCAGCCCCCAGGGAGGCTATGGCTACACCTTC
cdr3_aa: CASSPQGGYGYTF
v_call: TRBV14
clone_size: once
j_call: TRBJ1-2
d_call: -